These T cell receptor beta chains were read from a single sample in a study of CD4 T cells in relation to SARS-CoV-2 and coronaviruses. Sequenced by immunoSEQ multiplex PCR; TCRdb stores in-frame clones only, minus some. The profile covers just over 35,000 clones, with roughly 80% appearing a single time and 5.5% to 8.5% taken by the ten largest. These receptors' targets are unknown. The sample consisted of naive CD4+ T cells from PBMCs, cultured in vitro. The receptors shown here come from an adult with COVID-19. The CDR3 runs from the conserved cysteine through the conserved F or W. The D gene is left open where the match is weak. A clone size is listed for some rows: how often the clone was seen (once, few, many), or a class if it is expanded.

clone_size j_call d_call v_call cdr3_nt cdr3_aa
- TRBJ1-1 - TRBV5-6 TGTGCCAGCAGCAGCCTTCAAACAGGGACGGACACTGAAGCTTTCTTT CASSSLQTGTDTEAFF
- TRBJ2-3 TRBD2 TRBV18 TGTGCCAGCTCATCGTTCCCGACTAGCGGGTCATTAGATACGCAGTATTTT CASSSFPTSGSLDTQYF
- TRBJ2-7 - TRBV19 TGTGCCAGTAGTATTCAGGTTTTGAGCTACGAGCAGTACTTC CASSIQVLSYEQYF
- TRBJ2-1 TRBD2 TRBV5-1 TGCGCCAGCAGCTTGGCCAGCGGGACTAGCGGCTCCTACAATGAGCAGTTCTTC CASSLASGTSGSYNEQFF
- TRBJ1-4 - TRBV3-1/TRBV3-2 TGTGCCAGCACCACAAAAACCATTGGTGGGCCCCTTGGAAAACTGTTTTTT CASTTKTIGGPLGKLFF
- TRBJ2-5 TRBD1 TRBV5-1 TGCGCCAGCAGCTTGTTGGGACAGACACAAGAGACCCAGTACTTC CASSLLGQTQETQYF
- TRBJ1-5 - TRBV6-2/TRBV6-3 TGTGCCAGCAGTTACCCCCCCGGGGCTAGCAATCAGCCCCAGCATTTT CASSYPPGASNQPQHF
- TRBJ2-1 TRBD1 TRBV27 TGTGCCAGCAGTCTGTGGACAGGGGGCAATGAGCAGTTCTTC CASSLWTGGNEQFF
- TRBJ2-7 TRBD2 TRBV10-3 TGTGCCATCAGTAGCGGGATGAGCTCCTACGAGCAGTACTTC CAISSGMSSYEQYF
- TRBJ2-7 TRBD1 TRBV13 TGTGCCAGCAGCCCGGGACAGGGAGATTTCCCCTACGAGCAGTACTTC CASSPGQGDFPYEQYF
once TRBJ2-3 - TRBV2 TGTGCCAGCAGGAGTACTAGCATAGATACGCAGTATTTT CASRSTSIDTQYF
- TRBJ1-6 - TRBV15 TGTGCCACCAGCCCAGGGAGGTTGAACAATTCACCCCTCCACTTT CATSPGRLNNSPLHF
- TRBJ2-5 - TRBV7-9 TGTGCCAGCAGCCGCAATGGGGGCCAAGAGACCCAGTACTTC CASSRNGGQETQYF
- TRBJ2-7 TRBD1 TRBV7-9 TGTGCCAGCCGGGGACAGGGGGCCGTAACGCGGGAGGGCCCCTACGAGCAGTACTTC CASRGQGAVTREGPYEQYF
- TRBJ2-1 TRBD2 TRBV29-1 TGCAGCGAACTAGCGGGAGGAGGCAATGAGCAGTTCTTC CSELAGGGNEQFF
- TRBJ2-7 - TRBV19 TGTGCCAGTAGTATTTCGGAGACAGGTTTCTACGAGCAGTACTTC CASSISETGFYEQYF
- TRBJ2-3 - TRBV30 TGTGCCTGGAGTCGAGGGATCACAGATACGCAGTATTTT CAWSRGITDTQYF
- TRBJ2-5 TRBD2 TRBV5-1 TGCGCCAGCAGCCAGGGACTAGCGGGAGTTGTTACCTACTTC CASSQGLAGVVTYF
- TRBJ2-2 - TRBV12-3/TRBV12-4 TGTGCCAGCAGTTTAAAGGATGGAGGGGAGCTGTTTTTT CASSLKDGGELFF
- TRBJ2-5 - TRBV6-5 TGTGCCAGCAGCCGGGACTCAATACAAGAGACCCAGTACTTC CASSRDSIQETQYF
- TRBJ2-2 - TRBV10-3 TGTGCCATCAGTGAGTCTCCGGGACAGAACACCGGGGAGCTGTTTTTT CAISESPGQNTGELFF
- TRBJ1-4 - TRBV6-2/TRBV6-3 TGTGCCAGCAGTAAGCCGGACCGACCTAATGAAAAACTGTTTTTT CASSKPDRPNEKLFF
- TRBJ1-2 TRBD1 TRBV5-4 TGTGCCAGCAGCCTGGACAGGACCACCTATGGCTACACCTTC CASSLDRTTYGYTF
- TRBJ2-1 TRBD2 TRBV7-2 TGTGCCAGCAGCTCCCACGGACTAGCGCGATTCGAGCAGTTCTTC CASSSHGLARFEQFF
- TRBJ2-7 TRBD1 TRBV6-5 TGTGCCAGCAGTAACAGGGGAAGCTCCTACGAGCAGTACTTC CASSNRGSSYEQYF
- TRBJ2-1 TRBD2 TRBV19 TGTGCCAGTAGACAAACCGGTGATAGCGGGAGGGCGAATGAGCAGTTCTTC CASRQTGDSGRANEQFF
- TRBJ1-1 - TRBV29-1 TGCAGCGTAGGACCGTGGGGGTTAAACACTGAAGCTTTCTTT CSVGPWGLNTEAFF
few TRBJ2-2 - TRBV11-1 TGTGCCAGCAGCTTAGTTCCAGGGGCTGACACCGGGGAGCTGTTTTTT CASSLVPGADTGELFF
- TRBJ2-2 - TRBV30 TGTGCCTGGAGTGGGTATACACGCCTAACCGGGGAGCTGTTTTTT CAWSGYTRLTGELFF
once TRBJ2-1 - TRBV5-4 TGTGCCAGCAGCTCCGTTTGGCGGGGATACAATGAGCAGTTCTTC CASSSVWRGYNEQFF
- TRBJ2-2 TRBD1 TRBV11-3 TGTGCCAGCAGCCACGGGACAGAAGCCACCGGGGAGCTGTTTTTT CASSHGTEATGELFF
- TRBJ1-2 TRBD1 TRBV6-6 TGTGCCAGCAGGGAGACAGGGGGCTACTATGGCTACACCTTC CASRETGGYYGYTF
- TRBJ2-7 TRBD1 TRBV27 TGTGCCAGCAGACCCCACCAGTGGGACAGGGAACTAGCGCGAAACTACGAGCAGTACTTC CASRPHQWDRELARNYEQYF
- TRBJ2-1 - TRBV14 TGTGCCAGCAGCCAAGAAGAGGGAGGCCCTGCTTACAATGAGCAGTTCTTC CASSQEEGGPAYNEQFF
- TRBJ2-3 - TRBV5-1 TGCGCCAGCAGCTTGGGGTTATCCGGGGGTAGCACAGATACGCAGTATTTT CASSLGLSGGSTDTQYF
- TRBJ1-1 TRBD1 TRBV5-5 TGTGCCAGCAGCAGGGGGCTCGGGAACACTGAAGCTTTCTTT CASSRGLGNTEAFF
- TRBJ1-5 TRBD1 TRBV28 TGTGCCAGCAGCCGAAGGACAGGGATTGATCAGCCCCAGCATTTT CASSRRTGIDQPQHF